The clone carrying this TCR beta chain was recorded only once. The V and J ends lost 1 base and 2 bases, in that order; junction bases with no gene match: 8. Germline CDR1 is MGHRA and CDR2 is YSYEKL. The CDR3 extends over 17 amino acids. Per the authors' pipeline: Reference gene primers were amplified, and this amplification served to estimate nucleated cell counts. This table comes from immunoSEQ multiplex PCR, and its TCRdb copy is limited to in-frame clones, with some not included. V and J calls and clone size are given by that table; D and trimming were obtained from the DNA. The sample lists 370,000 or so clones; around 84% were seen once. The entry originates in a study of blood T cell repertoires in COVID-19. Study-wide background: Researchers got acute and convalescent COVID-19 samples from the United States, Italy and Spain. The analysed material was cDNA or gDNA that came from T cells, B-cell-depleted T cells, or PBMCs.

This receptor was identified in a human donor with acute or convalescent COVID-19. The donor label of this sample is uncertain. The rearrangement links TRBV4-1 to TRBJ1-5; 7 bases line up with TRBD1. Sample: peripheral blood. This chain's CDR3 is CASSQVAGTDRNQPQHF. The CDR3 DNA is TGCGCCAGCAGCCAAGTCGCCGGGACAGATCGCAATCAGCCCCAGCATTTT.